These 2 T cell receptor beta chains were all obtained from the same sample, sequenced in a study of cytomegalovirus exposure and HLA in healthy donors. The PCR employed 60 Vbeta primers together with 13 Jbeta primers. Some clones are missing from TCRdb's copy, which holds only in-frame ones; the method was immunoSEQ multiplex PCR. The table lists about 150,000 clones, roughly 75% of them singletons, with about 11% in the top ten. The sequenced material came from PBMCs. These TCRs come from a man between 18 and 35 years old in good health and CMV-seropositive.

The CDR3 coding sequence is TGTGCCAGCAGCAAGAGACTAGCGGGAGAGGGGTATGAGCAGTTCTTC. This gives the protein CASSKRLAGEGYEQFF. This sequence joins TRBV7-3 and TRBJ2-1; 12 bases fit TRBD2. The length of the CDR3 is 16 residues. Germline V gene data show CDR1 as SGHTA and CDR2 as FQGTGA. Trimming cost V 5 bases and J 8 bases; bases outside gene matches: 10.

V gene TRBV27 combines with J gene TRBJ1-2; D might be TRBD1 (6 bases). The V and J ends lost 5 bases and 7 bases respectively, with 29 bases between them. The CDR3 is made up of 18 amino acids. The V gene's germline CDR1 is MNHEY and CDR2 SMNVEV (reference sequence). Here the CDR3 DNA reads TGTGCCAGCAGTCCAAGGACAGCCGATACCCTTCCGGGTATTGGCTACACCTTC. The encoded protein is CASSPRTADTLPGIGYTF.